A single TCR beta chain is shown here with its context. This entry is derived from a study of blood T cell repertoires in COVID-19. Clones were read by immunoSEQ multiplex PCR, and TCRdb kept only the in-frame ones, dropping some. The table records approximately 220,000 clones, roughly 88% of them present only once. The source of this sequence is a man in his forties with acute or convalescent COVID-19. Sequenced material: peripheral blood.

The CDR3 DNA follows: TGTGCCAGCAGTGATCCCGGGACAGGGGGAACCTACGAGCAGTACTTC. This translates into CASSDPGTGGTYEQYF. V usage is TRBV6-1 and J usage is TRBJ2-7; 11 bases are a match to TRBD1. The CDR3 consists of 16 residues. CDR1 is MNHNS and CDR2 is SASEGT in the germline V gene. Trimming cost V 3 bases and J 2 bases; bases outside gene matches: 6.